One and the same sample provided the 25 T cell receptor beta chains below, sequenced in a study of human T cells and chemical hapten exposure (TCRdb year 2021). The sample's time point label, decoded: patch test 2, 6 weeks after DPC sensitization. Interpreted using the paper, the treatment or condition label stands for: therapeutic diphenylcyclopropenone sensitization with weekly scalp DPC. Library preparation used RACE. Sequencing relied on a NextSeq 500. The public sequencing data were trimmed at Q25 with fastp and processed into clonotypes with MiXCR by TCRdb, which kept only in-frame beta chains. Identical CDR3 proteins give one entry, which carries the most common genes and DNA. A total of under 450,000 distinct CDR3 sequences appear in this sample, about 6% of them only once. The ten largest make up roughly 5.4% of the sample. The material was whole blood, obtained in connection with sensitization to the hapten diphenylcyclopropenone (DPC). These receptors came from a woman aged 18-29 years with alopecia areata. Some clones in this sample may be carry-over from other donors' samples.

The chain links TRBV7-2 to TRBJ1-5; D remains unclear. V was clipped by 5 bases and J by 7 bases, with 15 bases between them. The CDR3 has 14 amino acids. Germline V gene data show CDR1 as SGHTA and CDR2 as FQGNSA. CDR3: CASSEGPFGQPQHF. CDR3 nucleotides: TGTGCCAGCAGCGAAGGACCCTTCGGGCAGCCCCAGCATTTT.

This clonotype was detected a few times. The V and J genes are TRBV20-1 and TRBJ2-7, with TRBD2 identical over 15 bases. In germline, CDR1 is DFQATT, CDR2 SNEGSKA (reference sequence). The junction had 4 bases not matched to a gene; V was cut back by 3 bases and J by 1 base. The CDR3 loop spans 16 amino acids. This CDR3 is CSASGLAGGRSYEQYF. The CDR3 DNA reads as TGCAGTGCTAGCGGACTAGCGGGGGGGCGTTCCTACGAGCAGTACTTC.

At least ten counts were recorded for this clonotype. CDR3 sequence: CSARSIQGVTSNQPQHF. In nucleotides, the CDR3 is TGCAGTGCTAGATCTATACAGGGGGTGACGAGCAATCAGCCCCAGCATTTT. The rearrangement joins TRBV20-1 to TRBJ1-5; TRBD1 matches at 8 bases. The CDR3 runs 17 residues. Germline values: CDR1 DFQATT, CDR2 SNEGSKA (reference sequence). Trimming removed 2 bases from V and 1 base from J; junction bases left unmatched: 10.

This clonotype appeared a few times. In DNA, the CDR3 is TGTGCCAGCAGTCCGGGACTAGTTCCCTACGAGCAGTACTTC. It encodes CASSPGLVPYEQYF. The chain joins TRBV6-5 to TRBJ2-7; TRBD2 aligns across 8 bases. Germline lookup yields CDR1 MNHEY and CDR2 SVGAGI. This CDR3 is 14 amino acids long. J lost 2 bases, V lost 5 bases, and 5 bases had no gene match.

There are many counts of this clonotype. The chain links TRBV28 to TRBJ1-5, with D maybe TRBD1 (6 bases). The V end lost 6 bases, the J end lost 6 bases, and 18 bases lay between the germline ends. The CDR3 has 15 amino acids. Germline V CDR1 and CDR2: MDHEN, SYDVKM. In DNA, the CDR3 is TGTGCCAGCAGCGGGGACGGGGGCTTAATTCAGCCCCAGCATTTT. It codes for CASSGDGGLIQPQHF.

The rearrangement uses TRBV9 and TRBJ2-6, with D unclear. The CDR3 consists of 15 residues. The germline V gene has CDR1 SGDLS and CDR2 YYNGEE. The germline V and J ends were trimmed by 3 bases and 4 bases, with 11 bases remaining between them. In nucleotides, the CDR3 is TGTGCCAGCAGCGCCGCCGGGTACGGGGCCAACGTCCTGACTTTC. It encodes CASSAAGYGANVLTF.

The sample holds many counts of this clonotype. The rearrangement joins TRBV7-9 to TRBJ1-1, with D possibly matching TRBD1 (5 bases). CDR1 is SEHNR and CDR2 is FQNEAQ in the germline V gene (reference sequence). V lost 5 bases, J lost 9 bases, and 16 bases lay in between. The CDR3 loop spans 13 amino acids. The CDR3 nucleotides read TGTGCCAGCAGCATGGTGGGAGACAGAAAAGCTTTCTTT. Translating gives CASSMVGDRKAFF.

This clonotype was seen ten or more times. The gene calls are TRBV28 and TRBJ2-3, with 9 bases fitting TRBD1. Trimming cost V 3 bases and J 3 bases; bases outside gene matches: 4. The CDR3 extends over 15 amino acids. Germline lookup yields CDR1 MDHEN and CDR2 SYDVKM. DNA for the CDR3: TGTGCCAGCAGTTTGGGGGGACAGGGTACAGATACGCAGTATTTT. This gives the protein CASSLGGQGTDTQYF.

The chain has TRBV10-3 and TRBJ2-5, with 8 bases lining up with TRBD1. V dropped 8 bases and J dropped 7; count of bases not matched to a gene: 3. CDR1 and CDR2 (germline): ENHRY, SYGVKD. The CDR3 consists of 11 residues. The CDR3 nucleotides read TGTGCCATCGGACAGGGCAGGACCCAGTACTTC. Its translation: CAIGQGRTQYF.

The chain has TRBV6-1 and TRBJ2-5; 11 bases align to TRBD2. Germline CDR1 and CDR2: MNHNS and SASEGT. V shed 7 bases and J 1 base; nucleotides not matched to a gene: 8. The CDR3 length is 16 residues. The CDR3 region has the DNA TGTGCCAGCACCCTACAGACTAGCGGGGTCCAAGAGACCCAGTACTTC. The encoded protein is CASTLQTSGVQETQYF.

V is TRBV20-1 and J is TRBJ2-3; D not certain. This CDR3 has 11 amino acids. V was trimmed by 1 base and J by 6 bases, leaving 5 bases between them. CDR1 is DFQATT, CDR2 SNEGSKA, per germline (reference sequence). In DNA form, the CDR3 reads TGCAGTGCTAGAGTATGGGATACGCAGTATTTT. The encoded protein is CSARVWDTQYF.

This clonotype was seen at least ten times. J is TRBJ1-2 and V is TRBV10-3; D uncertain. This CDR3 contains 11 residues. Between the trimmed V and J ends, which lost 6 bases and 6 bases, there was a span of 8 bases. Germline V lookup: CDR1 ENHRY, CDR2 SYGVKD. CDR3 region: CAIRVTDGYTF. The DNA for the CDR3 is TGTGCCATCAGGGTTACAGATGGCTACACCTTC.

The gene calls are TRBV7-6 and TRBJ1-1, with D maybe TRBD1 (6 bases). V lost 8 bases to trimming and J lost 1 base, with 14 bases between them. This CDR3 spans 14 amino acids. Looked up from germline, CDR1 is SGHVS and CDR2 is FNYEAQ. The DNA for the CDR3 is TGTGCCAGCTCCCTCATGGGACAGAACACTGAAGCTTTCTTT. Translated, it gives CASSLMGQNTEAFF.

Ten or more counts support this clonotype. DNA for the CDR3: TGCAGTGCTAGAATCGGACAGAATAATTCACCCCTCCACTTT. It yields the protein CSARIGQNNSPLHF. This sequence joins TRBV20-1 and TRBJ1-6; D might be TRBD1 (6 bases). The ends were cut back, 2 bases at V and 5 bases at J, with 10 bases in the middle. The CDR3 has 14 amino acids. The germline gives CDR1 DFQATT, CDR2 SNEGSKA (reference sequence).

The table lists this clonotype with many counts. The chain carries TRBV4-2 and TRBJ1-4, with a weak D call TRBD1 (6 bases). CDR3 length equals 17 residues. Per germline, CDR1 LGHNA and CDR2 YNFKEQ. V shed 0 bases and J shed 4 bases, with 15 bases lying between them. The CDR3 DNA sequence: TGTGCCAGCAGCCAAGATTGGCAGGACAGCTTTAATGAAAAACTGTTTTTT. It codes for CASSQDWQDSFNEKLFF.

This clonotype was picked up a small number of times. The rearrangement links TRBV7-9 to TRBJ1-1; TRBD1 aligns across 8 bases. CDR3 size: 15 residues. Germline trimming cut 7 bases from V and 1 base from J; bases unmatched to any gene: 8. Looked up from germline, CDR1 is SEHNR and CDR2 is FQNEAQ (reference sequence). The CDR3 loop is CASTGVGQGNTEAFF. The CDR3 DNA is TGTGCCAGCACCGGTGTAGGACAGGGGAACACTGAAGCTTTCTTT.

The genes are TRBV12-3 or TRBV12-4 and TRBJ2-3; a weak D match, TRBD2 (6 bases). There are 16 residues in the CDR3. Trimming left V 11 bases short and J 0 bases short, with 21 bases between. The chain's CDR3 is CACGGSGLISTDTQYF. The CDR3 bases are TGTGCCTGTGGGGGGTCGGGGCTCATTAGCACAGATACGCAGTATTTT.

The V and J genes are TRBV6-1 and TRBJ1-3, with a weak D call TRBD1 (5 bases). The V and J ends lost 4 bases and 2 bases respectively, with 9 bases between them. Germline CDR1 is MNHNS and CDR2 is SASEGT. The CDR3 length is 14 residues. The CDR3 here is CASSVGVAGNTIYF. In DNA form, the CDR3 reads TGTGCCAGCAGTGTGGGGGTCGCTGGAAACACCATATATTTT.

J is TRBJ2-7 and V is TRBV4-3, with TRBD1 matching 8 bases. Trimming at V came to 1 base and at J to 1 base, leaving 3 bases not matched to a gene. Germline V lookup: CDR1 LGHNA, CDR2 YSLEER. This CDR3 contains 15 residues. The CDR3 bases are TGCGCCAGCAGCCAAGTGGGGGACAGGTCCTACGAGCAGTACTTC. Translation gives CASSQVGDRSYEQYF.

This clonotype occurred many times. The V gene is TRBV6-6, the J gene TRBJ2-1, with 7 positions matching TRBD1. J gave up 0 bases and V 5 bases, and 7 bases lay outside the gene matches. This CDR3 has 16 amino acids. Germline assignment: CDR1 MNHNY and CDR2 SVGAGI (reference sequence). The CDR3 sequence is CASSADRPNSYNEQFF. CDR3 DNA: TGTGCCAGCAGTGCGGACAGGCCAAACTCCTACAATGAGCAGTTCTTC.

This clonotype occurred many times. The rearrangement joins TRBV4-2 to TRBJ1-6; 9 bases fit TRBD1. Germline V lookup: CDR1 LGHNA, CDR2 YNFKEQ. CDR3 length: 17 amino acids. The V segment lost 0 bases and the J segment 6 bases; nucleotides outside the gene matches: 6. CDR3 sequence reads: CASSQEGDRVSNSPLHF. In DNA, the CDR3 is TGTGCCAGCAGCCAAGAGGGGGACAGGGTATCTAATTCACCCCTCCACTTT.

This clonotype was found many times. The V call is TRBV4-1, the J call TRBJ1-6; D gene ambiguous. V was cut by 0 bases and J by 8 bases, with 8 bases left in between. The CDR3 is 14 amino acids. The germline V gene encodes CDR1 MGHRA and CDR2 YSYEKL. The DNA of the CDR3 is TGCGCCAGCAGCCAAGAGGGGAGAGATTCACCCCTCCACTTT. It translates to CASSQEGRDSPLHF.

This clonotype has at least ten counts. The V gene is TRBV29-1, the J gene TRBJ1-2, with D perhaps matching TRBD1 (6 bases). Deletions cut 6 bases from V and 0 bases from J, with 17 bases between. Germline lookup yields CDR1 SQVTM and CDR2 ANQGSEA. CDR3 length: 15 residues. In DNA form, the CDR3 reads TGCAGCGTCCTTGAGGACAGACCAACTAACTATGGCTACACCTTC. This codes for CSVLEDRPTNYGYTF.

In its sample, this clonotype was seen many times. The chain has TRBV20-1 and TRBJ1-2, with 7 bases that match TRBD1. The germline V gene has CDR1 DFQATT and CDR2 SNEGSKA (reference sequence). This CDR3 is built from 14 residues. The junction had 11 bases not matched to a gene; V was cut back by 6 bases and J by 4 bases. CDR3 in DNA: TGCAGTGCCCCGGTGAGGGGGCGCGGCTATGGCTACACCTTC. Amino acids: CSAPVRGRGYGYTF.

This clonotype was counted between two and nine times. This sequence joins TRBV28 and TRBJ2-2; D tentatively fits TRBD1 or TRBD2 (5 bases each). Trimming took 7 bases from V and 5 from J, leaving 11 bases between them. The CDR3 totals 13 residues. Germline CDR1 MDHEN, CDR2 SYDVKM. The CDR3 spells CASKMGVTGELFF. The CDR3 DNA reads as TGTGCCAGCAAAATGGGGGTAACCGGGGAGCTGTTTTTT.